The 20 T cell receptor beta chains given below trace back to one sample, sequenced in a study of monozygotic twins with cystic fibrosis. TCRdb keeps only in-frame clones here, not all; method: immunoSEQ multiplex PCR. The data contain 25,000 to 30,000 clones, about nine tenths of them singletons. Material: blood. The origin of the receptors is a girl aged 2-10 years with cystic fibrosis.

The chain employs TRBV5-1 and TRBJ1-2; D is unresolved. The CDR3 sequence is 14 residues long. Germline V gene lookup returns CDR1 SGHRS and CDR2 YFSETQ. With 0 bases removed from V and 8 bases from J, the gap between germline ends came to 14 bases. CDR3 nucleotides: TGCGCCAGCAGCTTGGCTGAAGGGAAGGAAGGCTACACCTTC. Encoded protein: CASSLAEGKEGYTF.

J is TRBJ2-3 and V is TRBV7-2; 7 nucleotides match TRBD2. Per the germline V gene, CDR1 is SGHTA and CDR2 is FQGNSA. The CDR3 is 16 residues long. V lost 2 bases to trimming and J lost 4 bases; unmatched junction nucleotides: 9. The CDR3 sequence: CASSLRPGGGADTQYF. The DNA of the CDR3 is TGTGCCAGCAGCTTACGGCCGGGTGGGGGGGCAGATACGCAGTATTTT.

The chain joins TRBV27 to TRBJ2-5, with D possibly called TRBD1 or TRBD2 (5 bases each). CDR1 and CDR2 from the germline V gene are MNHEY and SMNVEV (reference sequence). Trimming shortened V by 8 bases and J by 4 bases, and 11 bases separated the two germline ends. CDR3 length equals 12 residues. DNA of the CDR3: TGTGCCAGCTGGGGACCCCCAGAGACCCAGTACTTC. Amino acids: CASWGPPETQYF.

The CDR3 sequence: CASSVLAGDSYEQYF. For the CDR3, the DNA is TGTGCCAGCAGCGTTCTAGCGGGGGATTCCTACGAGCAGTACTTC. The rearrangement links TRBV9 to TRBJ2-7; 10 bases are shared with TRBD2. Losses at the gene ends were 2 bases for V and 1 base for J; bases not matched to a gene: 3. This CDR3 region has 15 residues. Germline V gene lookup returns CDR1 SGDLS and CDR2 YYNGEE.

The chain links TRBV19 to TRBJ2-7; 10 bases fit TRBD1. Trimming took 4 bases from V and 6 from J; bases not matched to a gene: 6. The CDR3 spans 14 residues. Per germline, CDR1 LNHDA and CDR2 SQIVND (reference sequence). The CDR3 reads CASSTQRTGGEQYF. In DNA form, the CDR3 reads TGTGCCAGTAGTACCCAAAGGACAGGGGGCGAGCAGTACTTC. Full variable domain (outside the CDR3, taken from reference TRBV19 and TRBJ2-7): DGGITQSPKYLFRKEGQNVTLSCEQNLNHDAMYWYRQDPGQGLRLIYYSQIVNDFQKGDIAEGYSVSREKKESFPLTVTSAQKNPTAFYLCASSTQRTGGEQYFGPGTRLTVT.

This chain joins TRBV11-3 and TRBJ1-1; D remains ambiguous. The CDR3 extends over 13 amino acids. Germline V gives CDR1 SGHNT, CDR2 YENEEA. The V and J ends lost 0 bases and 4 bases respectively, with 6 bases between them. The CDR3 DNA reads as TGTGCCAGCAGCTTAGAGTCCGGCACTGAAGCTTTCTTT. As protein: CASSLESGTEAFF.

This chain uses TRBV7-8 with TRBJ1-1; 9 bases agree with TRBD1. J lost 8 bases, V lost 1 base, and 8 bases had no gene match. The CDR3 is 15 residues long. The germline V gene encodes CDR1 SGHVS and CDR2 FQNEAQ. The CDR3 here is CASSLVRDRVVEAFF. CDR3 sequence (DNA): TGTGCCAGCAGCTTAGTAAGGGACAGGGTCGTCGAAGCTTTCTTT.

The chain carries TRBV5-1 and TRBJ2-2; D gene uncertain. Germline CDR1 SGHRS, CDR2 YFSETQ. The CDR3 spans 14 residues. V was cut by 7 bases and J by 6 bases, with 16 bases left in between. The DNA for the CDR3 is TGCGCCAGCGCTAATGGCAGAGTAGCCGGGGAGCTGTTTTTT. Its protein product is CASANGRVAGELFF.

The chain has TRBV13 and TRBJ2-2; 8 nucleotides line up with TRBD1. This CDR3 is 14 amino acids long. The germline CDR1 and CDR2 sequences are PRHDT and FYEKMQ (reference sequence). V dropped 5 bases and J dropped 6; count of bases not matched to a gene: 5. The CDR3 reads CASSPRTGPGELFF. The DNA for the CDR3 is TGTGCCAGCAGCCCCCGGACAGGGCCCGGGGAGCTGTTTTTT.

The chain links TRBV18 to TRBJ1-1, with TRBD1 matching 8 bases. Germline trimming cut 3 bases from V and 4 bases from J; bases unmatched to any gene: 7. Germline values: CDR1 KGHSH, CDR2 LQKENI. The CDR3 contains 15 residues. The CDR3 is CASSPTMGTGTEAFF. Here the CDR3 DNA reads TGTGCCAGCTCACCGACCATGGGGACAGGCACTGAAGCTTTCTTT.

CDR3 bases: TGTGCCAGCAGCTTAGGAGGGGTAGTCGAGCAGTACTTC. Translated, it gives CASSLGGVVEQYF. This chain links TRBV7-2 with TRBJ2-7; tentatively, D is TRBD1 or TRBD2 (5 bases each). Looked up from germline, CDR1 is SGHTA and CDR2 is FQGNSA. V lost 1 base and J lost 6, with 10 bases in between. This CDR3 is built from 13 residues.

This chain connects TRBV5-1 to TRBJ2-5, with 14 bases fitting TRBD2. The CDR3 loop spans 16 amino acids. CDR1 and CDR2 (germline): SGHRS, YFSETQ. Trimming took 7 bases from V and 5 from J; bases not matched to a gene: 10. The CDR3 sequence is CASVPRLAGGVETQYF. Here the CDR3 DNA reads TGCGCCAGCGTACCCCGACTAGCGGGGGGGGTTGAGACCCAGTACTTC.

CDR3 in amino acids: CASSLVSGGTGYTF. Written as DNA, the CDR3 is TGTGCCAGCAGCTTAGTGTCAGGGGGTACGGGCTACACCTTC. The chain joins TRBV7-2 to TRBJ1-2; TRBD1 matches 7 bases. CDR3 length equals 14 residues. The V gene end was trimmed by 1 base and the J gene end by 8 bases; junction bases not matched to a gene: 7. Germline assignment: CDR1 SGHTA and CDR2 FQGNSA. The full variable domain, its missing parts supplied by reference TRBV7-2 and TRBJ1-2, is GAGVSQSPSNKVTEKGKDVELRCDPISGHTALYWYRQSLGQGLEFLIYFQGNSAPDKSGLPSDRFSAERTGGSVSTLTIQRTQQEDSAVYLCASSLVSGGTGYTFGSGTRLTVV.

In the case of this clone: At the DNA level, this CDR3 is encoded by other sequences in the same sample as well. The rearrangement uses TRBV7-2 and TRBJ1-6, with D possibly matching TRBD1 (6 bases). The V gene lost 5 bases and the J gene lost 7 bases, with 15 bases spanning the gap. The CDR3 has 15 amino acids. Germline V gives CDR1 SGHTA, CDR2 FQGNSA. The CDR3 DNA follows: TGTGCCAGCAGCCTAATACGGGGGGCGAATTCACCCCTCCACTTT. It translates to CASSLIRGANSPLHF.

As concerns this clone: In the same sample, other DNA sequences code for this CDR3. The chain recombines TRBV5-1 with TRBJ1-1; D might be TRBD1 (5 bases). Germline CDR1 SGHRS, CDR2 YFSETQ. This CDR3 is 13 amino acids long. V was shortened by 1 base and J by 7 bases, with 11 bases between the two germline ends. This CDR3 is CASSLIQGGEAFF. The CDR3 region has the DNA TGCGCCAGCAGCTTGATCCAGGGTGGTGAAGCTTTCTTT. Full variable domain (missing parts from reference TRBV5-1 and TRBJ1-1): KAGVTQTPRYLIKTRGQQVTLSCSPISGHRSVSWYQQTPGQGLQFLFEYFSETQRNKGNFPGRFSGRQFSNSRSEMNVSTLELGDSALYLCASSLIQGGEAFFGQGTRLTVV.

CDR3 sequence (DNA): TGCGCCAGCAGCTTGGGGGGGAACGAAAAACTGTTTTTT. This codes for CASSLGGNEKLFF. This chain links TRBV5-1 with TRBJ1-4, with D possibly matching TRBD1 (5 bases). This CDR3 spans 13 amino acids. The V gene lost 0 bases and the J gene lost 8 bases, with 8 bases spanning the gap. The V gene's germline CDR1 is SGHRS and CDR2 YFSETQ. Together with reference TRBV5-1 and TRBJ1-4, the CDR3 gives the full variable domain: KAGVTQTPRYLIKTRGQQVTLSCSPISGHRSVSWYQQTPGQGLQFLFEYFSETQRNKGNFPGRFSGRQFSNSRSEMNVSTLELGDSALYLCASSLGGNEKLFFGSGTQLSVL.

The chain has TRBV18 and TRBJ1-2, with 10 bases lining up with TRBD1. V lost 2 bases and J lost 7; bases outside the gene matches: 4. The germline V gene encodes CDR1 KGHSH and CDR2 LQKENI. This CDR3 has 14 residues. The CDR3 nucleotides are TGTGCCAGCTCACCAAGACAGGGGGCTCGTGGCTACACCTTC. It translates to CASSPRQGARGYTF. The full variable domain, its missing parts supplied by reference TRBV18 and TRBJ1-2, is NAGVMQNPRHLVRRRGQEARLRCSPMKGHSHVYWYRQLPEEGLKFMVYLQKENIIDESGMPKERFSAEFPKEGPSILRIQQVVRGDSAAYFCASSPRQGARGYTFGSGTRLTVV.

This chain joins TRBV19 and TRBJ1-2, with a possible D match to TRBD1 (6 bases). This CDR3 contains 14 residues. CDR1 is LNHDA and CDR2 is SQIVND in the germline V gene (reference sequence). V lost 5 bases to trimming and J lost 3 bases, with 13 bases between them. The CDR3 reads CASSVPTGYYGYTF. CDR3 nucleotides: TGTGCCAGTAGTGTACCGACAGGATACTATGGCTACACCTTC.

Written as DNA, the CDR3 is TGTGCCTGGAGTCTCAAAGGAAGGGAAAAACTGTTTTTT. This codes for CAWSLKGREKLFF. The V gene is TRBV30, the J gene TRBJ1-4; D remains unclear. The CDR3 is made up of 13 amino acids. CDR1 and CDR2 (germline): GTSNPN, SVGIG (reference sequence). Trimming took 2 bases from V and 8 from J, leaving 12 bases between them.

The genes are TRBV27 and TRBJ2-1, with 7 bases identical to TRBD1. Trimming took 6 bases from V and 6 from J; bases not matched to a gene: 14. CDR3 length: 16 amino acids. Germline loops: CDR1 MNHEY, CDR2 SMNVEV (reference sequence). The CDR3: CASREAPGQPLNEQFF. The DNA for the CDR3 is TGTGCCAGCAGAGAAGCTCCGGGACAGCCCCTCAATGAGCAGTTCTTC.